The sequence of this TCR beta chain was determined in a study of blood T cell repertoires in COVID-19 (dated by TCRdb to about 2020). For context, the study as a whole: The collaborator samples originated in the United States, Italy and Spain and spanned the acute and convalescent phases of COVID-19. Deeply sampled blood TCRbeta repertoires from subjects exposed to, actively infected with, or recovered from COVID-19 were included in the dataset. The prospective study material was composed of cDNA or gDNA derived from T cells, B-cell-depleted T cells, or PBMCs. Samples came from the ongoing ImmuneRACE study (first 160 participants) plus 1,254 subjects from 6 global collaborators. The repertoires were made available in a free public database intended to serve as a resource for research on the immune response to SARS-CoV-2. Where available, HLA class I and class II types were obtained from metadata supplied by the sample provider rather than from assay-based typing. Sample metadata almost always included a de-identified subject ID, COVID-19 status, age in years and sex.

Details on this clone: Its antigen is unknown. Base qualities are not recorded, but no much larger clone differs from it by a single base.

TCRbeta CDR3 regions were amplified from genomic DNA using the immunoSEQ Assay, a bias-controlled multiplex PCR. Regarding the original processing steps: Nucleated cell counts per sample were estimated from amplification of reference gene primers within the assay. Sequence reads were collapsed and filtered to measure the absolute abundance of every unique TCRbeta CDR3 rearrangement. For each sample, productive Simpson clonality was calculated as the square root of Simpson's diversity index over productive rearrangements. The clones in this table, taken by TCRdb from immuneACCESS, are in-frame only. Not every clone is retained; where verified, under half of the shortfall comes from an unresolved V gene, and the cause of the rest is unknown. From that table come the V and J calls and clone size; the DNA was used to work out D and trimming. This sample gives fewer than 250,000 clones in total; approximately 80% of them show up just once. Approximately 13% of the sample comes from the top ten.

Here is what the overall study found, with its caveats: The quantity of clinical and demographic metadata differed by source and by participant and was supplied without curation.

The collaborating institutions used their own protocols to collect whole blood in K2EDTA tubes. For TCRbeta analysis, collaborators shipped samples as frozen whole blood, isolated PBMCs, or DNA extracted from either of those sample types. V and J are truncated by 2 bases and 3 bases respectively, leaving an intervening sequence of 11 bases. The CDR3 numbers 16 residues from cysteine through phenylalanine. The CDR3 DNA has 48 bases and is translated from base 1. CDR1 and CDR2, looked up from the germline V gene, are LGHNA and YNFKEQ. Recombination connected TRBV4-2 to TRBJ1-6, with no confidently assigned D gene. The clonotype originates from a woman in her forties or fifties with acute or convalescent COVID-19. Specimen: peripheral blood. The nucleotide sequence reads TGTGCCAGCAGCCAAACGGGGAATAGCTATAATTCACCCCTCCACTTT. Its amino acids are CASSQTGNSYNSPLHF.